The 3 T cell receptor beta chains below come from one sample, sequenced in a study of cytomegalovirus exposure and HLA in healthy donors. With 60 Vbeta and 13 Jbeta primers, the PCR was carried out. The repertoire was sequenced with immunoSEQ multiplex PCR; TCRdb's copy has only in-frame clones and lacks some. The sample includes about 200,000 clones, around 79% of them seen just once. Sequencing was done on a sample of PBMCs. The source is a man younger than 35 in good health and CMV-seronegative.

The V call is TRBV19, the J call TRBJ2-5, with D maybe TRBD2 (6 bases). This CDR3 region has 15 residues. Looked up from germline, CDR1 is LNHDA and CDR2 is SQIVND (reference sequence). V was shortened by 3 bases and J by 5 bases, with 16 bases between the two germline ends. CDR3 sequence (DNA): TGTGCCAGTAGTATCTCCGGGACTTTGGGGGAGACCCAGTACTTC. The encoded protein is CASSISGTLGETQYF.

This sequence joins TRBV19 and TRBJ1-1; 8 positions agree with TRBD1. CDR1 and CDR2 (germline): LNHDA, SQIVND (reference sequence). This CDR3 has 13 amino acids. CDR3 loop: CVSRGQANTEAFF. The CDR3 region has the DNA TGTGTGAGTAGGGGACAGGCGAACACTGAAGCTTTCTTT.

The CDR3 is CASSLYRGGMDGSYEQYF. In nucleotides, the CDR3 is TGTGCCAGCAGTTTATACAGGGGAGGAATGGATGGGTCCTACGAGCAGTACTTC. The chain joins TRBV28 to TRBJ2-7; possibly TRBD1 for D (7 bases). Deletions cut 1 base from V and 1 base from J, with 20 bases between. This CDR3 comprises 18 residues. Germline lookup yields CDR1 MDHEN and CDR2 SYDVKM.